The 8 T cell receptor beta chains given below trace back to one sample, sequenced in a study of T-cell memory formation after mild COVID-19 (dated by TCRdb to 2020 to 2022). Library preparation was by 5' RACE. The sequencing machine was an Illumina NovaSeq 6000. In-frame beta chains were kept once TCRdb had trimmed the public reads at Q25 with fastp and called clones with MiXCR. Each CDR3 protein appears once, grouped with its most common genes and DNA. This sample comprises about 500,000 distinct CDR3 sequences, over 20% of them detected only once. Around 12% of the sample goes to the ten largest clones. Sequencing used PBMCs or a T cell subset sorted from them (not recorded which). The receptors shown here come from an adult woman who had mild COVID-19 (a few samples of this study predate the infection). The sample titles of this study are shuffled in the database, so cell type and time point are left out; the donor was told from shared clones.

The chain recombines TRBV24-1 with TRBJ2-4; tentative D call: TRBD2 (6 bases). The CDR3 is 14 amino acids. CDR1 KGHDR and CDR2 SFDVKD come from the germline V gene. Trimming removed 2 bases at V and 5 bases at J, with 9 bases between. The CDR3 protein is CATSDSGLQNIQYF. The CDR3 nucleotides read TGTGCCACCAGTGATTCGGGACTTCAAAACATTCAGTACTTC.

In its sample, this clonotype was seen many times. The gene calls are TRBV18 and TRBJ1-2, with TRBD1 matching over 7 bases. Germline CDR1 KGHSH, CDR2 LQKENI. CDR3 size: 13 residues. Unmatched junction bases numbered 6, after V lost 8 bases and J lost 3 bases. DNA for the CDR3: TGTGCCAGCAGCCCTGACAGGGACTATGGCTACACCTTC. Its protein product is CASSPDRDYGYTF.

This clonotype showed up just a few times. V is TRBV5-1 and J is TRBJ2-7, with TRBD1 identical over 8 bases. The trim removed 2 bases at V and 7 bases at J, leaving 8 bases unmatched. The germline CDR1 and CDR2 sequences are SGHRS and YFSETQ. The CDR3 consists of 14 residues. The CDR3 DNA reads as TGCGCCAGCAGCTTTGGTTCAGGGGGCGAAGAGCAGTACTTC. This encodes CASSFGSGGEEQYF. Full variable domain (remainder filled in from reference TRBV5-1 and TRBJ2-7): KAGVTQTPRYLIKTRGQQVTLSCSPISGHRSVSWYQQTPGQGLQFLFEYFSETQRNKGNFPGRFSGRQFSNSRSEMNVSTLELGDSALYLCASSFGSGGEEQYFGPGTRLTVT.

The chain couples TRBV6-8 to TRBJ2-5, with 14 nucleotides matching TRBD2. The J segment lost 3 bases and the V segment lost 11 bases, leaving 11 bases of the junction unmatched. The CDR3 runs to 16 residues. Germline V lookup: CDR1 MNHGY, CDR2 SAAAGT. CDR3 coding DNA: TGTGCCCGTAAACGACGGGGACTAGCGGGGGAAGAGACCCAGTACTTC. Translating gives CARKRRGLAGEETQYF.

This chain connects TRBV5-6 to TRBJ2-1; possible D gene TRBD1, 6 bases. The CDR3 length is 15 residues. V shed 2 bases and J shed 1 base, with 10 bases lying between them. Germline V gene lookup returns CDR1 SGHDT and CDR2 YYEEEE. CDR3 region: CASSFKRGSYNEQFF. CDR3 DNA: TGTGCCAGCAGCTTTAAAAGGGGGTCCTACAATGAGCAGTTCTTC.

V gene TRBV20-1 combines with J gene TRBJ1-3; D is unclear. V lost 0 bases, J lost 0 bases, and 12 bases lay in between. Germline CDR1 DFQATT, CDR2 SNEGSKA (reference sequence). The CDR3 spans 16 residues. CDR3 DNA: TGCAGTGCTAGAGATGCCAGGACCAACTCTGGAAACACCATATATTTT. It is translated as CSARDARTNSGNTIYF.

This clonotype was recorded a few times. The chain recombines TRBV7-9 with TRBJ1-1; no clear D gene. This CDR3 comprises 16 residues. Looked up from germline, CDR1 is SEHNR and CDR2 is FQNEAQ (reference sequence). The V end was cut by 5 bases, the J end by 2 bases, with 18 bases between. The CDR3 DNA reads as TGTGCCAGCAGCCCGCCGCCCAGAGTTTATAACACTGAAGCTTTCTTT. This encodes CASSPPPRVYNTEAFF.

This clonotype was counted only a few times. The CDR3 here is CASSGWDARRDTEAFF. CDR3 bases: TGTGCCAGCAGCGGATGGGACGCCCGTAGGGATACTGAAGCTTTCTTT. The rearrangement uses TRBV9 and TRBJ1-1, with D tentatively TRBD1 (5 bases). The CDR3 consists of 16 residues. Looked up from germline, CDR1 is SGDLS and CDR2 is YYNGEE. Trimming shortened V by 3 bases and J by 5 bases, and 20 bases separated the two germline ends.